These 20 T cell receptor beta chains were sequenced from one sample in a study of T cell responses to AZD1222 COVID-19 vaccine. The method was immunoSEQ multiplex PCR; TCRdb's version includes in-frame clones alone and lacks a portion of them. This sample yields 160,000 or so clones, of which approximately 90% are seen a single time; under 1.2% belongs to the top ten. Sample: peripheral blood, taken 28 days after the second AZD1222 dose. The receptors here all came from an adult who received the AZD1222 COVID-19 vaccine.

This clone is a singleton in its sample. V and J are TRBV7-2 and TRBJ2-3; D unresolved. V gave up 4 bases and J gave up 7 bases, with 9 bases separating them. The CDR3 length is 12 residues. Germline CDR1 SGHTA, CDR2 FQGNSA. Here the CDR3 reads CASSSTTNTQYF. The CDR3, as DNA: TGTGCCAGCAGCTCAACCACTAATACGCAGTATTTT.

The chain combines TRBV2 with TRBJ2-5; 7 nucleotides match TRBD2. The V and J ends lost 11 bases and 5 bases, in that order; junction bases with no gene match: 5. The V gene's germline CDR1 is SNHLY and CDR2 FYNNEI. The CDR3 sequence is 11 residues long. In DNA, the CDR3 is TGTGCCGGGAGGGGTTTTGAGACCCAGTACTTC. Its translation: CAGRGFETQYF.

The CDR3 DNA follows: TGTGCCAGCAGTCGCCCTAGCGGGGGCCTCCAAGAGACCCAGTACTTC. It encodes CASSRPSGGLQETQYF. The genes are TRBV6-2 or TRBV6-3 and TRBJ2-5; 10 bases agree with TRBD2. The trim removed 5 bases at V and 1 base at J, leaving 7 bases unmatched. The CDR3 runs to 16 residues. The germline gives CDR1 MNHEY, CDR2 SVGEGT.

This chain links TRBV6-5 with TRBJ2-3; D is unresolved. CDR1 is MNHEY and CDR2 is SVGAGI in the germline V gene. The length of the CDR3 is 13 residues. Trimming shortened V by 7 bases and J by 3 bases, and 11 bases separated the two germline ends. This CDR3 reads CASTILGTDTQYF. CDR3 coding DNA: TGTGCCAGCACGATCCTAGGGACAGATACGCAGTATTTT.

As DNA, the CDR3 is TGTGCCAGTAGTATAGCGGCGGACAGGGGGACAGATACGCAGTATTTT. It codes for CASSIAADRGTDTQYF. This rearrangement joins TRBV19 to TRBJ2-3, with 10 nucleotides matching TRBD1. V trimming: 1 base; J trimming: 3 bases; junction bases outside the gene matches: 4. The CDR3 covers 16 residues. CDR1 and CDR2 (germline): LNHDA, SQIVND (reference sequence).

The V gene is TRBV19, the J gene TRBJ1-2; no clear D. This CDR3 comprises 14 residues. Between the trimmed V and J ends, which lost 5 bases and 4 bases, there was a span of 14 bases. The germline V gene has CDR1 LNHDA and CDR2 SQIVND (reference sequence). This CDR3 is CASSSGVGPYGYTF. CDR3 sequence (DNA): TGTGCCAGTAGTTCCGGCGTAGGGCCCTATGGCTACACCTTC.

The J gene is TRBJ2-3, the V gene TRBV6-5; 7 positions match TRBD1. Germline V CDR1 and CDR2: MNHEY, SVGAGI. The junction had 2 bases not matched to a gene; V was cut back by 6 bases and J by 2 bases. CDR3 length: 13 residues. CDR3 region: CASRGQITDTQYF. The CDR3 DNA sequence: TGTGCCAGCAGGGGACAGATCACAGATACGCAGTATTTT.

The chain has TRBV12-3 or TRBV12-4 and TRBJ1-2, with D uncertain. This CDR3 is 13 amino acids long. Trimming stripped 7 bases from V and 8 bases from J, with 17 bases between. The CDR3 reads CASTLLPDTGYTF. DNA of the CDR3: TGTGCCAGCACCCTCCTCCCAGATACAGGCTACACCTTC.

The V call is TRBV3-1 (or the pseudogene TRBV3-2), the J call TRBJ2-5; D remains ambiguous. Trimming took off 0 bases at V and 2 bases at J, with 13 bases between the two ends. The germline V gene has CDR1 LGHDT and CDR2 YNNKEL (reference sequence). This CDR3 contains 16 residues. DNA for the CDR3: TGTGCCAGCAGCCAAGACCACTTGCCCATTCAAGAGACCCAGTACTTC. The encoded protein is CASSQDHLPIQETQYF.

The rearrangement joins TRBV3-1 (or the pseudogene TRBV3-2) to TRBJ2-2; the match to TRBD1 covers 8 bases. V dropped 3 bases and J dropped 1; count of bases not matched to a gene: 7. The CDR3 extends over 17 amino acids. CDR1 and CDR2 (germline): LGHDT, YNNKEL (reference sequence). The CDR3 region is CASSHSPGTGNTGELFF. DNA of the CDR3: TGTGCCAGCAGCCATTCCCCCGGGACAGGGAACACCGGGGAGCTGTTTTTT.

The V call is TRBV3-1 (or the pseudogene TRBV3-2), the J call TRBJ2-7; tentative D call: TRBD2 (6 bases). Germline V CDR1 and CDR2: LGHDT, YNNKEL (reference sequence). The CDR3 has 17 residues. V was cut by 0 bases and J by 0 bases, with 15 bases left in between. The CDR3 DNA is TGTGCCAGCAGCCAAGATCGAACGGGGGTGTACTCCTACGAGCAGTACTTC. Translating it yields CASSQDRTGVYSYEQYF.

The V gene is TRBV5-6, the J gene TRBJ1-6; the D is unclear. The CDR3 runs to 14 residues. Germline CDR1 reads SGHDT; CDR2 reads YYEEEE. Trimming took 0 bases from V and 7 from J, leaving 8 bases between them. The CDR3 loop is CASSLETANSPLHF. CDR3 DNA: TGTGCCAGCAGCTTGGAGACGGCGAATTCACCCCTCCACTTT.

The chain joins TRBV6-5 to TRBJ2-7, with D unclear. This CDR3 contains 12 residues. V was trimmed by 4 bases and J by 2 bases, leaving 6 bases between them. CDR1 and CDR2 from the germline V gene are MNHEY and SVGAGI. Here the CDR3 reads CASSSPTYEQYF. In DNA form, the CDR3 reads TGTGCCAGCAGTTCGCCGACCTACGAGCAGTACTTC.

The CDR3 reads CASSATGERDNGYTF. In DNA, the CDR3 is TGTGCCAGCAGCGCTACGGGTGAAAGGGATAACGGCTACACCTTC. V usage is TRBV9 and J usage is TRBJ1-2; D gene uncertain. The CDR3 sequence is 15 residues long. The germline V and J ends were trimmed by 3 bases and 8 bases, with 20 bases remaining between them. Germline assignment: CDR1 SGDLS and CDR2 YYNGEE.

The chain carries TRBV7-8 and TRBJ1-1; D remains unclear. Germline loops: CDR1 SGHVS, CDR2 FQNEAQ. The CDR3 extends over 13 amino acids. Trimming stripped 4 bases from V and 1 base from J, with 7 bases between. The CDR3 nucleotides are TGTGCCAGCAGCTACCAAAGGAACACTGAAGCTTTCTTT. Residues: CASSYQRNTEAFF.

The chain has TRBV15 and TRBJ2-7, with D hard to call. This CDR3 is built from 12 residues. The V end lost 0 bases, the J end lost 6 bases, and 6 bases lay between the germline ends. Germline CDR1 LNHNV, CDR2 YYDKDF (reference sequence). The DNA for the CDR3 is TGTGCCACCAGCAGAGATCCCCTCGAGCAGTACTTC. Translating it yields CATSRDPLEQYF.

This clone was picked up one time. The chain combines TRBV10-3 with TRBJ1-6; 7 bases align to TRBD1. This CDR3 is 15 amino acids long. Unmatched junction bases numbered 7, after V lost 1 base and J lost 10 bases. CDR1 and CDR2 (germline): ENHRY, SYGVKD. In DNA form, the CDR3 reads TGTGCCATCAGTGAGTTTGAGGGGGCGGAATCACCCCTCCACTTT. The encoded protein is CAISEFEGAESPLHF.

The genes are TRBV30 and TRBJ1-1; D remains unclear. Trimming removed 5 bases at V and 0 bases at J, with 7 bases between. Germline CDR1 reads GTSNPN; CDR2 reads SVGIG (reference sequence). The CDR3 covers 12 residues. CDR3 sequence reads: CAWALMNTEAFF. The DNA of the CDR3 is TGTGCCTGGGCCCTCATGAACACTGAAGCTTTCTTT.

The CDR3 region has the DNA TGTGCCAGTAGTATCCCTTACTATGGCTACACCTTC. Encoded protein: CASSIPYYGYTF. This chain uses TRBV19 with TRBJ1-2, with unresolved D. Germline V CDR1 and CDR2: LNHDA, SQIVND (reference sequence). The V gene lost 3 bases and the J gene lost 3 bases, with 5 bases spanning the gap. The CDR3 consists of 12 residues.

A single count supports this clone. The DNA for the CDR3 is TGTGCCAGCAGAGGGGACACAAACTACAATGAGCAGTTCTTC. Amino acid sequence: CASRGDTNYNEQFF. The J gene is TRBJ2-1, the V gene TRBV2, with D maybe TRBD1 (6 bases). This CDR3 has 14 residues. Per the germline V gene, CDR1 is SNHLY and CDR2 is FYNNEI. V dropped 6 bases and J dropped 3 bases, with 12 bases sitting between them.